This T cell receptor beta chain was obtained from a study of identifying expanded T cells in peripheral blood. Study-level points and caveats: Clone count variance between approximately two-week samples rose with total template count. Differentially abundant clones: approximately 1.3 between replicates, just under 17 at 2 to 3 weeks, under 25 at four.

This CDR3 contains 12 residues. Collection occurred without any documented infections or immune events in donors. Worth noting for this clone: What it recognizes is unknown.

Method: immunoSEQ multiplex PCR; TCRdb's copy keeps in-frame clones and lacks some. The table shows around 100,000 clones, with roughly 91% occurring only once. V gene TRBV21-1 combines with J gene TRBJ1-1. TRBV21-1 is a recognized pseudogene. The sequencing sample was made of blood. This clonotype originated in a person aged 18 to 70 in good health. The CDR3 DNA sequence: TGTGCCAGCAGCAAAGGGGCGGATGAAGCTTTCTTT. Translated, it gives CASSKGADEAFF.